The 23 T cell receptor beta chains reported below all come from one sample, sequenced in a study of blood T cells in healthy people across ages. A sample-barcoded 5' primer and a J-beta primer mix were used in a second PCR of roughly 6 to 11 cycles. Each CDR3 protein gets one entry after TCRdb re-called the 5' RACE reads with MiXCR. The table lists nearly 800,000 distinct CDR3 sequences, about 56% of them singletons. Sequenced material: blood. The receptors were sampled from a man aged 40-55 years in good health.

The CDR3 DNA reads TGTGCCAGCAGTTTACCCGGGACAGGGCGGCCAGATACGCAGTATTTT. This encodes CASSLPGTGRPDTQYF. The rearrangement uses TRBV27 and TRBJ2-3, with 9 bases fitting TRBD1. V lost 2 bases to trimming and J lost 4 bases; unmatched junction nucleotides: 7. This CDR3 region has 16 residues. Per germline, CDR1 MNHEY and CDR2 SMNVEV (reference sequence).

This clonotype was detected a few times. V is TRBV27 and J is TRBJ2-4; D uncertain. V was clipped by 0 bases and J by 5 bases, with 14 bases between them. The CDR3 runs to 16 residues. The germline CDR1 and CDR2 sequences are MNHEY and SMNVEV (reference sequence). In DNA, the CDR3 is TGTGCCAGCAGTTTATCATCGGTCAATTGGGAAAACATTCAGTACTTC. Its protein is CASSLSSVNWENIQYF.

The chain combines TRBV10-3 with TRBJ2-7; 9 nucleotides agree with TRBD1. This CDR3 region has 17 residues. V gave up 0 bases and J gave up 0 bases; unmatched junction bases: 6. CDR1 ENHRY and CDR2 SYGVKD come from the germline V gene. The CDR3: CAISESKKGQGSYEQYF. DNA of the CDR3: TGTGCCATCAGTGAGTCGAAAAAGGGACAGGGCTCCTACGAGCAGTACTTC.

The chain uses TRBV25-1 and TRBJ2-1, with TRBD1 as a possible D gene (5 bases). V was shortened by 5 bases and J by 10 bases, with 12 bases between the two germline ends. The CDR3 runs 12 residues. In germline, CDR1 is MGHDK, CDR2 SYGVNS. The CDR3 DNA follows: TGTGCCAGCAGTCGGTCTTGGGGCGAGCAGTTCTTC. Translation: CASSRSWGEQFF.

Many counts were recorded for this clonotype. The V and J genes are TRBV6-2 or TRBV6-3 and TRBJ2-7; D remains unclear. Per the germline V gene, CDR1 is MNHEY and CDR2 is SVGEGT. The V gene lost 6 bases and the J gene lost 0 bases, with 3 bases spanning the gap. This CDR3 is 11 amino acids long. The CDR3 spells CASSNSYEQYF. DNA for the CDR3: TGTGCCAGCAGCAACTCCTACGAGCAGTACTTC.

V gene TRBV29-1 combines with J gene TRBJ1-2; tentatively, D is TRBD1 (5 bases). This CDR3 is built from 12 residues. Germline CDR1 is SQVTM and CDR2 is ANQGSEA. The V gene lost 1 base and the J gene lost 9 bases, with 12 bases spanning the gap. CDR3 coding DNA: TGCAGCGTTGAAGGAGGGGATTTCAGCTACACCTTC. As protein: CSVEGGDFSYTF.

In its sample, this clonotype was seen a few times. The chain couples TRBV6-2 or TRBV6-3 to TRBJ2-7; D gene unclear. Trimming removed 0 bases from V and 2 bases from J, with 8 bases in between. Germline V gives CDR1 MNHEY, CDR2 SVGEGT. This CDR3 region has 14 residues. CDR3 amino acids: CASSYSRVTYEQYF. The CDR3, as DNA: TGTGCCAGCAGTTACTCACGGGTTACCTACGAGCAGTACTTC.

This clonotype showed up just once. The chain has TRBV12-3 or TRBV12-4 and TRBJ2-1; tentatively, D is TRBD1 (6 bases). The CDR3 extends over 14 amino acids. Trimming removed 7 bases from V and 2 bases from J, with 12 bases in between. This CDR3 is CASIKGVAYNEQFF. CDR3 coding DNA: TGTGCCAGCATCAAGGGGGTAGCCTACAATGAGCAGTTCTTC.

J is TRBJ1-1 and V is TRBV12-3 or TRBV12-4; 8 bases match TRBD1. CDR3 length: 14 amino acids. V was pared by 7 bases and J by 6 bases, with 10 bases of the junction left unmatched. The DNA of the CDR3 is TGTGCCAGCAATCAACGATCGACAGGGGCTGAAGCTTTCTTT. Residues: CASNQRSTGAEAFF.

The CDR3, as DNA: TGTGCCAGCAGCCCGACAGGGCTACAGAACACTGAAGCTTTCTTT. This encodes CASSPTGLQNTEAFF. The chain combines TRBV7-2 with TRBJ1-1, with 7 bases identical to TRBD1. From germline, CDR1 is SGHTA and CDR2 FQGNSA. CDR3 length: 15 residues. V shed 5 bases and J 1 base; nucleotides not matched to a gene: 7. Full variable domain (rest looked up from reference TRBV7-2 and TRBJ1-1): GAGVSQSPSNKVTEKGKDVELRCDPISGHTALYWYRQSLGQGLEFLIYFQGNSAPDKSGLPSDRFSAERTGGSVSTLTIQRTQQEDSAVYLCASSPTGLQNTEAFFGQGTRLTVV.

The chain has TRBV3-1 and TRBJ2-3; tentatively, D is TRBD2 (5 bases). Germline values: CDR1 LGHDT, CDR2 YNNKEL (reference sequence). The ends were cut back, 1 base at V and 2 bases at J, with 10 bases in the middle. This CDR3 region has 15 residues. The CDR3 DNA follows: TGTGCCAGCAGCCAAGGTGGAGCGGACACAGATACGCAGTATTTT. It yields the protein CASSQGGADTDTQYF.

The chain couples TRBV5-6 to TRBJ2-1; the match to TRBD1 covers 10 bases. Germline V lookup: CDR1 SGHDT, CDR2 YYEEEE. The trim removed 4 bases at V and 4 bases at J, leaving 5 bases unmatched. There are 15 residues in the CDR3. This CDR3 reads CASSRDRGWYNEQFF. The CDR3 coding sequence is TGTGCCAGCAGCCGGGACAGGGGTTGGTACAATGAGCAGTTCTTC.

The chain couples TRBV6-5 to TRBJ1-2; 8 positions agree with TRBD1. V dropped 10 bases and J dropped 4; count of bases not matched to a gene: 17. There are 16 residues in the CDR3. Germline V CDR1 and CDR2: MNHEY, SVGAGI. CDR3 sequence (DNA): TGTGCCAACAGGCGGACAGGGCGAATGGGGGTCTATGGCTACACCTTC. The encoded protein is CANRRTGRMGVYGYTF.

The V call is TRBV28, the J call TRBJ2-1, with 8 bases aligning to TRBD1. The CDR3 is made up of 16 amino acids. Germline V gives CDR1 MDHEN, CDR2 SYDVKM. The V gene end was trimmed by 5 bases and the J gene end by 1 base; junction bases not matched to a gene: 7. This CDR3 is CASSLPGQGSYNEQFF. CDR3 nucleotide sequence: TGTGCCAGCAGTCTCCCCGGACAGGGATCCTACAATGAGCAGTTCTTC.

The gene calls are TRBV2 and TRBJ2-7, with 11 bases fitting TRBD2. J was trimmed by 3 bases and V by 1 base; bases with no gene match: 2. CDR3 size: 15 residues. The germline CDR1 and CDR2 sequences are SNHLY and FYNNEI. The CDR3 protein is CASSEGLAGLYEQYF. For the CDR3, the DNA is TGTGCCAGCAGTGAAGGACTAGCGGGGCTCTACGAGCAGTACTTC.

The chain recombines TRBV3-1 with TRBJ2-4, with 7 bases lining up with TRBD2. The closer fit of TRBJ2-7 to the DNA end suggests the J call may be wrong. CDR1 and CDR2 from the germline V gene are LGHDT and YNNKEL (reference sequence). The CDR3 has 13 residues. DNA for the CDR3: TGTGCCAGCAGCCGGGGGGGTCCGAGCGAGCAGTACTTC. It is translated as CASSRGGPSEQYF.

This clonotype appeared a few times. V gene TRBV5-1 combines with J gene TRBJ2-5, with TRBD1 identical over 8 bases. The J call may not be correct, given that the DNA end is closer to TRBJ2-7. The CDR3 length is 15 residues. Germline V gene data show CDR1 as SGHRS and CDR2 as YFSETQ. The CDR3: CASSLTGQGRNEQYF. In nucleotides, the CDR3 is TGCGCCAGCAGCCTTACCGGACAGGGTCGGAACGAGCAGTACTTC.

Worth noting for this clonotype: Since a much larger clone is just one base distant, this may be a read error. The chain recombines TRBV4-3 with TRBJ2-3, with D uncertain. CDR3 length: 15 residues. Trimming took off 4 bases at V and 4 bases at J, with 15 bases between the two ends. CDR1 and CDR2 (germline): LGHNA, YSLEER. CDR3 region: CASSRTNSLSDTQYF. DNA for the CDR3: TGCGCCAGCAGCCGAACCAATTCTCTGTCAGATACGCAGTATTTT.

The chain combines TRBV28 with TRBJ2-1; 13 nucleotides match TRBD2. Trimming removed 3 bases from V and 9 bases from J; junction bases left unmatched: 11. There are 17 residues in the CDR3. The germline V gene encodes CDR1 MDHEN and CDR2 SYDVKM. CDR3 in amino acids: CASSFASGLAGVAEQFF. The CDR3 DNA reads as TGTGCCAGCAGTTTTGCCAGCGGACTAGCGGGAGTAGCTGAGCAGTTCTTC.

The rearrangement uses TRBV29-1 and TRBJ1-2, with 7 bases aligning to TRBD1. CDR1 is SQVTM, CDR2 ANQGSEA, per germline. This CDR3 has 15 amino acids. The trim removed 6 bases at V and 0 bases at J, leaving 10 bases unmatched. This CDR3 reads CSVRSPGTANYGYTF. Here the CDR3 DNA reads TGCAGCGTACGCTCACCCGGGACAGCTAACTATGGCTACACCTTC.

CDR3 protein: CSVRLDSSSEQYF. CDR3 in DNA: TGCAGCGTTCGATTGGACTCCTCTAGCGAGCAGTACTTC. The J gene is TRBJ2-7, the V gene TRBV29-1; weak D call: TRBD2 (5 bases). Trimming removed 5 bases at V and 6 bases at J, with 17 bases between. CDR3 length equals 13 residues. From germline, CDR1 is SQVTM and CDR2 ANQGSEA.

The chain joins TRBV27 to TRBJ2-5; 9 nucleotides match TRBD2. V trimming: 4 bases; J trimming: 2 bases; junction bases outside the gene matches: 5. The germline gives CDR1 MNHEY, CDR2 SMNVEV (reference sequence). The CDR3 extends over 15 amino acids. Written as DNA, the CDR3 is TGTGCCAGCAGTTCGGCTAGCGGGGCTCAAGAGACCCAGTACTTC. Its translation: CASSSASGAQETQYF.

This clonotype was counted between two and nine times. The V gene is TRBV15, the J gene TRBJ2-7; no firm D call. Deletions cut 3 bases from V and 3 bases from J, with 18 bases between. Germline CDR1 is LNHNV and CDR2 is YYDKDF (reference sequence). CDR3 length equals 16 residues. This CDR3 reads CATSSFFSAGDYEQYF. The CDR3 DNA reads TGTGCCACCAGCAGTTTCTTCTCGGCTGGGGACTACGAGCAGTACTTC.